The source of this T cell receptor (beta chain) is a study of blood T cell repertoires in COVID-19. This clone was detected a few times. Between the trimmed V and J ends, which lost 6 bases and 4 bases, there was a span of 16 bases. This CDR3 has 15 residues. The germline gives CDR1 MNHEY, CDR2 SVGAGI. Under the authors' procedure: Scientists estimated how many nucleated cells there were by amplifying reference gene primers. Clones were sequenced by immunoSEQ multiplex PCR, and TCRdb holds only the in-frame ones, with some missing. The DNA gave D and trimming, while V, J and clone size come from that table. The sample consists of tens of thousands of clones, 70% to 80% of them appearing once.

The TCR comes from a man between 60 and 70 years old with active or convalescent COVID-19. Sequenced material: peripheral blood. The chain combines TRBV6-5 with TRBJ1-5; tentative D call: TRBD1 (6 bases). CDR3 sequence (DNA): TGTGCCAGCAGGCCCATCTCACAGGGAAATCAGCCCCAGCATTTT. As protein: CASRPISQGNQPQHF.